Below, 13 T cell receptor beta chains from the same sample are listed, as sequenced in a study of cytomegalovirus exposure and HLA in healthy donors. PCR primers comprised 60 Vbeta and 13 Jbeta primers. Using immunoSEQ multiplex PCR, the repertoire was profiled, and TCRdb retains in-frame clones only, with some absent. The sample contains 150,000 to 200,000 clones, approximately 75% of which appear only once. Sequenced: PBMCs. These receptors were obtained from a girl aged 10 to 17 in good health and CMV-seronegative.

This clone was recorded a few times. The CDR3 DNA sequence: TGCGCCAGCAGCCAGGAGGTCGGCGAGCAGTACTTC. This gives the protein CASSQEVGEQYF. The chain recombines TRBV5-1 with TRBJ2-5, with D possibly matching TRBD2 (5 bases). TRBJ2-7 explains the end of the DNA better; the J call may be wrong. CDR3 size: 12 residues. CDR1 and CDR2 from the germline V gene are SGHRS and YFSETQ.

This clone was seen just once. The chain combines TRBV15 with TRBJ1-1, with 9 bases identical to TRBD1. This CDR3 has 13 amino acids. V shed 8 bases and J 6 bases; nucleotides not matched to a gene: 7. Germline CDR1 LNHNV, CDR2 YYDKDF (reference sequence). CDR3 amino acids: CATWDREFSEAFF. The CDR3 nucleotides are TGTGCCACCTGGGACAGGGAGTTTTCTGAAGCTTTCTTT.

This chain connects TRBV29-1 to TRBJ2-1; 10 bases align to TRBD2. Trimming took 3 bases from V and 8 from J; bases not matched to a gene: 13. In germline, CDR1 is SQVTM, CDR2 ANQGSEA. The CDR3 loop spans 16 amino acids. CDR3 protein: CSVDLGERGGGDEQFF. The CDR3, as DNA: TGCAGCGTTGATCTGGGAGAGCGGGGGGGCGGAGATGAGCAGTTCTTC.

The chain employs TRBV10-1 and TRBJ2-7, with a possible D match to TRBD1 (6 bases). Germline V CDR1 and CDR2: WNHNN, SYGVQD (reference sequence). V gave up 3 bases and J gave up 6 bases, with 15 bases separating them. This CDR3 contains 14 residues. The CDR3 spells CASSDRAGDAEQYF. In DNA form, the CDR3 reads TGCGCCAGCAGTGATCGGGCAGGGGACGCCGAGCAGTACTTC.

This chain connects TRBV7-9 to TRBJ2-5; possibly TRBD1 for D (5 bases). The CDR3 runs to 16 residues. V gave up 1 base and J gave up 2 bases, with 14 bases separating them. CDR1 SEHNR and CDR2 FQNEAQ come from the germline V gene (reference sequence). The CDR3 region is CASSLEGWGLQETQYF. Written as DNA, the CDR3 is TGTGCCAGCAGCTTAGAAGGGTGGGGCCTTCAAGAGACCCAGTACTTC.

V gene TRBV5-1 combines with J gene TRBJ2-1; TRBD1 aligns across 8 bases. Germline-derived CDR1 and CDR2 are SGHRS and YFSETQ. V shed 0 bases, J shed 8 bases, and the junction held 4 bases outside the gene matches. The CDR3 is 14 amino acids. The CDR3 region has the DNA TGCGCCAGCAGCTTGGGACAGGGGTGGGATGAGCAGTTCTTC. Protein: CASSLGQGWDEQFF.

For this clone: At one of its ends the junction is not consistent with the germline gene, which may arise from a read error. The rearrangement uses TRBV30 and TRBJ1-2; TRBD1 matches 7 bases. This CDR3 comprises 11 residues. Per the germline V gene, CDR1 is GTSNPN and CDR2 is SVGIG (reference sequence). The CDR3 bases are TGCCTCCTGACAGGGTCTTCTGGCTACACCTTC. Translating it yields CLLTGSSGYTF.

This chain connects TRBV5-1 to TRBJ1-6; tentative D call: TRBD1 (5 bases). The CDR3 is made up of 13 amino acids. Germline V gene lookup returns CDR1 SGHRS and CDR2 YFSETQ. V was trimmed by 0 bases and J by 8 bases, leaving 6 bases between them. The chain's CDR3 is CASSLVGDSPLHF. The CDR3 DNA sequence: TGCGCCAGCAGCTTGGTAGGGGATTCACCCCTCCACTTT.

The V call is TRBV30, the J call TRBJ1-2, with 9 bases aligning to TRBD1. The CDR3 contains 13 residues. CDR1 GTSNPN and CDR2 SVGIG come from the germline V gene (reference sequence). The trim removed 4 bases at V and 4 bases at J, leaving 4 bases unmatched. CDR3 in amino acids: CAWTRQGGYGYTF. DNA for the CDR3: TGTGCCTGGACCAGACAGGGGGGCTATGGCTACACCTTC.

This clone was counted between two and nine times. The chain uses TRBV7-9 and TRBJ1-2; 7 bases match TRBD1. The trim removed 2 bases at V and 4 bases at J, leaving 10 bases unmatched. The CDR3 is 16 residues long. Per germline, CDR1 SEHNR and CDR2 FQNEAQ (reference sequence). CDR3 coding DNA: TGTGCCAGCAGCTTAATCTCCGGACAGGCGGTCTATGGCTACACCTTC. This translates into CASSLISGQAVYGYTF.

The chain couples TRBV29-1 to TRBJ2-1; 7 bases are a match to TRBD1. The CDR3 consists of 10 residues. Germline V gives CDR1 SQVTM, CDR2 ANQGSEA. With 5 bases clipped from V and 9 bases from J, the junction kept 1 base outside the gene matches. The DNA for the CDR3 is TGCAGCGTTCACAGGGGTGAGCAGTTCTTC. This encodes CSVHRGEQFF.

This clone has just one count. The rearrangement joins TRBV27 to TRBJ1-2; the D is unclear. CDR3 length equals 15 residues. V was clipped by 5 bases and J by 8 bases, with 21 bases between them. Germline CDR1 and CDR2: MNHEY and SMNVEV (reference sequence). This CDR3 reads CASSPQLRRVGGYTF. CDR3 coding DNA: TGTGCCAGCAGTCCTCAACTACGGCGGGTTGGGGGCTACACCTTC.

The rearrangement uses TRBV7-2 and TRBJ2-7; D remains unclear. CDR1 is SGHTA and CDR2 is FQGNSA in the germline V gene. This CDR3 region has 15 residues. Trimming took 3 bases from V and 6 from J, leaving 18 bases between them. The DNA for the CDR3 is TGTGCCAGCAGCTTTCCGGAAATTCAGCCGGGCGAGCAGTACTTC. This gives the protein CASSFPEIQPGEQYF.